This T cell receptor beta chain was identified during a study of blood T cell repertoires in COVID-19. Study overall: Whether acute or convalescent, the COVID-19 samples came from the United States, Italy and Spain. T cells, B-cell-depleted T cells, or PBMCs supplied cDNA or gDNA.

The ends lost 0 bases at V and 7 bases at J; junction bases unmatched: 2. The germline V gene encodes CDR1 MNHEY and CDR2 SVGAGI. The CDR3 runs 14 residues. Original handling: Researchers report that nucleated cell counts were estimated from reference gene primer amplification. Libraries were prepared by immunoSEQ multiplex PCR; TCRdb keeps only in-frame clonotypes and omits some of them. D and trimming were read from the DNA, whereas the V and J calls and clone size are those reported in that table. The table lists roughly 39,000 clones, just under 95% of them singletons. The chain links TRBV6-5 to TRBJ1-2, with 10 positions matching TRBD1. Input material: peripheral blood. The receptor's source is a human donor with active COVID-19. The donor label of this sample is uncertain. CDR3 DNA sequence: TGTGCCAGCAGTTACTCGGGGACAGGGGCTGGCTACACCTTC. It yields the protein CASSYSGTGAGYTF.